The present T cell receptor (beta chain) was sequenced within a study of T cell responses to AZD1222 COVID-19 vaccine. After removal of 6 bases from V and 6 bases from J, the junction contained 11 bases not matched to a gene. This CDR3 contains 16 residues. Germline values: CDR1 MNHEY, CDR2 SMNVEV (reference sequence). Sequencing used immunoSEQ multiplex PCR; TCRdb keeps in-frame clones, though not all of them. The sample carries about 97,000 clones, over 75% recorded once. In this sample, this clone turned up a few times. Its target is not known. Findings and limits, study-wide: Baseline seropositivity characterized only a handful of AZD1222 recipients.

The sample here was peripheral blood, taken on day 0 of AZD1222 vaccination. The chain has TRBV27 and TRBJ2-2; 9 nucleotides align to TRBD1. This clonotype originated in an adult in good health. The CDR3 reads CASRLAGTGFSGELFF. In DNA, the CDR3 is TGTGCCAGCAGACTTGCCGGGACAGGGTTTTCCGGGGAGCTGTTTTTT.